The 18 T cell receptor beta chains presented below share a single source sample, sequenced in a study of blood T cell repertoires in COVID-19. The protocol was immunoSEQ multiplex PCR, while the TCRdb copy is restricted to in-frame clones and leaves out a portion. The sample records over 120,000 clones, over 65% being singletons. Material: peripheral blood. These receptors all come from a human donor in a cohort sampled during active COVID-19.

V and J are TRBV19 and TRBJ1-1; tentative D call: TRBD1 (6 bases). Germline loops: CDR1 LNHDA, CDR2 SQIVND (reference sequence). The CDR3 totals 13 residues. Trimming stripped 7 bases from V and 1 base from J, with 10 bases between. The CDR3 DNA sequence: TGTGCCAGTAAGGGGGGGCGGAACACTGAAGCTTTCTTT. It codes for CASKGGRNTEAFF.

V and J are TRBV6-6 and TRBJ1-5; TRBD1 matches 9 bases. The J segment lost 5 bases and the V segment lost 5 bases, leaving 10 bases of the junction unmatched. This CDR3 region has 16 residues. CDR1 and CDR2 (germline): MNHNY, SVGAGI (reference sequence). CDR3 loop: CASSPRTGAQYQPQHF. The CDR3 DNA is TGTGCCAGCAGTCCCCGGACAGGGGCCCAATATCAGCCCCAGCATTTT.

This rearrangement joins TRBV11-2 to TRBJ2-2, with a possible D match to TRBD1 (6 bases). Trimming left V 2 bases short and J 1 base short, with 11 bases between. The CDR3 runs 16 residues. Germline CDR1 is SGHAT and CDR2 is FQNNGV. The CDR3 DNA is TGTGCCAGCAGCTTAATGGGACACCGGAACACCGGGGAGCTGTTTTTT. As protein: CASSLMGHRNTGELFF.

The chain is built from TRBV2 and TRBJ2-1, with 15 bases identical to TRBD2. The CDR3 is 15 amino acids. V shed 6 bases, J shed 7 bases, and the junction held 4 bases outside the gene matches. CDR1 SNHLY and CDR2 FYNNEI come from the germline V gene. The CDR3 sequence is CASRGLAGGRNEQFF. CDR3 nucleotide sequence: TGTGCCAGCAGGGGACTAGCGGGGGGCCGTAATGAGCAGTTCTTC.

CDR3 sequence reads: CASSSHSGIHSYEQYV. DNA of the CDR3: TGTGCCAGCAGCTCCCATAGCGGAATTCACTCCTACGAGCAGTACGTC. The chain employs TRBV21-1 and TRBJ2-7; whether TRBD2, the table's D call, matches the DNA was not checked. TRBV21-1 is tagged as a pseudogene. CDR3 length: 16 amino acids.

This clone was seen just once. The J gene is TRBJ2-6, the V gene TRBV30; 7 bases are shared with TRBD2. The CDR3 runs 16 residues. The J segment lost 2 bases and the V segment lost 4 bases, leaving 8 bases of the junction unmatched. The germline CDR1 and CDR2 sequences are GTSNPN and SVGIG (reference sequence). CDR3 in amino acids: CAWKAGAETGANVLTF. CDR3 nucleotides: TGTGCCTGGAAGGCGGGAGCCGAGACTGGGGCCAACGTCCTGACTTTC.

This chain links TRBV15 with TRBJ1-3, with D unresolved. In germline, CDR1 is LNHNV, CDR2 YYDKDF (reference sequence). The CDR3 spans 16 residues. V was pared by 1 base and J by 0 bases, with 10 bases between. The CDR3 DNA reads TGTGCCACCAGCAGAGGGCAGACACCCTCTGGAAACACCATATATTTT. It is translated as CATSRGQTPSGNTIYF.

The table lists this clone with a few counts. The CDR3 spells CASSDWTGGYNEQFF. As DNA, the CDR3 is TGTGCCAGCAGTGATTGGACAGGGGGTTACAATGAGCAGTTCTTC. V gene TRBV6-1 combines with J gene TRBJ2-1; TRBD1 matches at 10 bases. Trimming at V came to 3 bases and at J to 4 bases, leaving 3 bases not matched to a gene. This CDR3 has 15 amino acids. Germline V gene sequence: CDR1 MNHNS, CDR2 SASEGT.

V is TRBV6-2 or TRBV6-3 and J is TRBJ2-6; D may be TRBD1 (6 bases). The CDR3 is 19 residues long. Per germline, CDR1 MNHEY and CDR2 SVGEGT. Between the trimmed V and J ends, which lost 6 bases and 4 bases, there was a span of 25 bases. CDR3 sequence: CASSPFVPYTGRGANVLTF. The CDR3 coding sequence is TGTGCCAGCAGCCCTTTTGTCCCCTACACAGGGCGCGGGGCCAACGTCCTGACTTTC.

This chain uses TRBV6-6 with TRBJ2-5, with TRBD1 matching over 10 bases. This CDR3 region has 15 residues. In germline, CDR1 is MNHNY, CDR2 SVGAGI (reference sequence). J gave up 4 bases and V 6 bases, and 8 bases lay outside the gene matches. The CDR3 is CASRPRQGAGETQYF. CDR3 coding DNA: TGTGCCAGCAGACCCCGACAGGGGGCGGGAGAGACCCAGTACTTC.

This chain uses TRBV7-9 with TRBJ2-1; 10 positions agree with TRBD2. CDR1 and CDR2 (germline): SEHNR, FQNEAQ (reference sequence). This CDR3 comprises 15 residues. Trimming at V came to 4 bases and at J to 4 bases, leaving 4 bases not matched to a gene. The CDR3 sequence is CASSSGTSAYNEQFF. The CDR3 region has the DNA TGTGCCAGCAGCTCAGGGACTAGCGCTTACAATGAGCAGTTCTTC.

This chain joins TRBV5-1 and TRBJ2-1; D is unclear. With 0 bases removed from V and 0 bases from J, the gap between germline ends came to 7 bases. The CDR3 length is 15 residues. In germline, CDR1 is SGHRS, CDR2 YFSETQ. The CDR3 loop is CASSLGSYSYNEQFF. DNA for the CDR3: TGCGCCAGCAGCTTGGGTAGTTACTCCTACAATGAGCAGTTCTTC.

The chain recombines TRBV2 with TRBJ1-2; a weak D match, TRBD1 (6 bases). CDR1 and CDR2 (germline): SNHLY, FYNNEI. The CDR3 spans 11 residues. V was shortened by 6 bases and J by 11 bases, with 13 bases between the two germline ends. Here the CDR3 reads CASRDNRVYTF. Written as DNA, the CDR3 is TGTGCCAGCAGAGACAACAGGGTTTACACCTTC.

The chain carries TRBV5-1 and TRBJ2-6; D is possibly TRBD2 (5 bases). The length of the CDR3 is 16 residues. Germline values: CDR1 SGHRS, CDR2 YFSETQ. Trimming removed 4 bases from V and 2 bases from J, with 13 bases in between. The CDR3 DNA reads TGCGCCAGCAGCGCCGAGGGTATAACTGGGGCCAACGTCCTGACTTTC. Protein product: CASSAEGITGANVLTF.

V is TRBV6-6 and J is TRBJ2-7, with D possibly being TRBD1 (6 bases). Germline loops: CDR1 MNHNY, CDR2 SVGAGI (reference sequence). This CDR3 is built from 15 residues. V was clipped by 2 bases and J by 2 bases, with 13 bases between them. The DNA for the CDR3 is TGTGCCAGCAGTTACCCCGCCAGGGGCCCCTACGAGCAGTACTTC. Protein sequence: CASSYPARGPYEQYF.

The gene calls are TRBV28 and TRBJ1-2, with 7 bases matching TRBD1. Germline assignment: CDR1 MDHEN and CDR2 SYDVKM. This CDR3 spans 13 amino acids. Losses at the gene ends were 1 base for V and 6 bases for J; bases not matched to a gene: 2. Here the CDR3 DNA reads TGTGCCAGCAGTTTATCGGACAGGAATGGCTACACCTTC. This codes for CASSLSDRNGYTF.

This chain uses TRBV3-1 (or the pseudogene TRBV3-2) with TRBJ2-7, with D possibly matching TRBD1 (5 bases). Per germline, CDR1 LGHDT and CDR2 YNNKEL (reference sequence). The V and J ends lost 4 bases and 0 bases respectively, with 13 bases between them. The length of the CDR3 is 15 residues. The CDR3 protein is CASSPRQSYSYEQYF. The CDR3 nucleotides are TGTGCCAGCAGCCCACGACAGTCGTACTCCTACGAGCAGTACTTC.

The chain employs TRBV25-1 and TRBJ2-7; 7 nucleotides line up with TRBD2. The CDR3 extends over 15 amino acids. The V segment lost 2 bases and the J segment 2 bases; nucleotides outside the gene matches: 6. CDR1 MGHDK and CDR2 SYGVNS come from the germline V gene. As DNA, the CDR3 is TGTGCCAGCAGTGAAGGGGTAGCGGGCCCCTACGAGCAGTACTTC. Encoded protein: CASSEGVAGPYEQYF.